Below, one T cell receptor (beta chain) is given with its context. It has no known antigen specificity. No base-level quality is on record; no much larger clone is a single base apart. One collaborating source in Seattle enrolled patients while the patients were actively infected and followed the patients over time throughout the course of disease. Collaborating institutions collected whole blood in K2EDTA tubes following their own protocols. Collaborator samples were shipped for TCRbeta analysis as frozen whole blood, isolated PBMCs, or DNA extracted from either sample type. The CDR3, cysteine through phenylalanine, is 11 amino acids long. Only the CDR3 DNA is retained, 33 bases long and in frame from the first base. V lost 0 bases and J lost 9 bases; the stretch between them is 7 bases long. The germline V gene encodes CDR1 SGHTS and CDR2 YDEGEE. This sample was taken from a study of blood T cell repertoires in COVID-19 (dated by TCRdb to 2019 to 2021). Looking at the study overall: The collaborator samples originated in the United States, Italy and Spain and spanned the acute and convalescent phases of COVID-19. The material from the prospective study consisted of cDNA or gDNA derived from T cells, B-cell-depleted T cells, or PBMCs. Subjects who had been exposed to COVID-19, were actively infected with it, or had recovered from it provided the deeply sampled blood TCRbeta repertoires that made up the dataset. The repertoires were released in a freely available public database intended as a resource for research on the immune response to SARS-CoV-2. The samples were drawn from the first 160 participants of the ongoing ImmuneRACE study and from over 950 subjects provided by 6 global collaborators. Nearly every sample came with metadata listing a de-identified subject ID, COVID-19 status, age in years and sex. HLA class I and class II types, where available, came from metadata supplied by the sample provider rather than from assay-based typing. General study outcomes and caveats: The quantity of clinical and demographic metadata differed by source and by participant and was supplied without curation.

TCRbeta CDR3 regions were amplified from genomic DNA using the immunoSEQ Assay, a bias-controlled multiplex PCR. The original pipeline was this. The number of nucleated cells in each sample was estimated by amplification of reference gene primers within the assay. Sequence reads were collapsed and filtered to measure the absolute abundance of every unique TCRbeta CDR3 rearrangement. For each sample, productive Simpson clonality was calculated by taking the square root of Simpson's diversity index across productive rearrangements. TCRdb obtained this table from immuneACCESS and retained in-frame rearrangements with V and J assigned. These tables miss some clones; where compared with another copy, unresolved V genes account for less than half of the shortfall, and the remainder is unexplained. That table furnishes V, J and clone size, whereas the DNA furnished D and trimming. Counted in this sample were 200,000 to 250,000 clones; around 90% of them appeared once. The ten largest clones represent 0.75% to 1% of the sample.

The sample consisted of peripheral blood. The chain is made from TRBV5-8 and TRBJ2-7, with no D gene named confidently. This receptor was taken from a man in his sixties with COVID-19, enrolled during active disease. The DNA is TGTGCCAGCAGCTTGGTGGCTTTGCAGTACTTC. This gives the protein CASSLVALQYF.